This T cell receptor beta chain originates from a study of T-cell reconstitution after alpha-beta-depleted transplantation in children. General study findings and limits: The main origin of T-cell counts and diversity one year after transplant was newly produced T cells. After transplant, at about two months, alpha-beta T cells were reportedly derived from several hundred expanded graft clones.

Using unique molecular identifiers, the investigators prepared the TCRbeta library. In TCRdb, the PCR reads were re-called with MiXCR into one record per CDR3 protein. The data show some 440,000 distinct CDR3 sequences, with roughly 16% seen just once and about 32% held by the top ten. This clonotype appeared many times. Antigen: not known. The CDR3 is 13 amino acids. Trimming removed 0 bases at V and 7 bases at J, with 8 bases between. CDR1 SGHRS and CDR2 YFSETQ come from the germline V gene. V gene TRBV5-1 combines with J gene TRBJ2-1; D not certain. The material was PBMCs, mostly from graft donor cells, obtained 360 days after TCRalphabeta/CD19-depleted stem cell transplant. The sequence came from a boy younger than two who had a stem cell transplant for Wiskott-Aldrich syndrome, so the T cells may come from the graft donor. DNA of the CDR3: TGCGCCAGCAGCTTGGGAGTAGGAAATGAGCAGTTCTTC. Its translation is CASSLGVGNEQFF.